The clone carrying this TCR beta chain was recorded many times. The target antigen is unknown. The sample is drawn from a study of glioma-infiltrating T cells. Study conclusions and caveats: Non-neoplastic patients had below-expected tissue-blood divergence, while all gliomas exceeded expectation. Only very few CDR3 sequences appeared in both tissue and blood.

CDR1 is MNHEY and CDR2 is SMNVEV in the germline V gene (reference sequence). Trimming took off 2 bases at V and 8 bases at J, with 12 bases between the two ends. The CDR3 spans 13 residues. TCR alpha and beta CDR3 regions were amplified from RNA using iRepertoire nested multiplex PCR. Via MiXCR, TCRdb re-called the multiplex PCR reads, giving one row per CDR3 protein. Of more than 95,000 distinct CDR3 sequences in the sample, around 28% were seen once. The chain has TRBV27 and TRBJ1-1, with D maybe TRBD1 (5 bases). This TCR was sampled from a human donor with low-grade glioma or glioblastoma, undergoing nonglioma brain surgery, or in good health (not recorded which). Sequencing was done on a sample of glioma tissue, nonneoplastic brain tissue, or PBMCs (not recorded which). The CDR3 bases are TGTGCCAGCAGTTTAAGGGGCAGCAAAGAAGCTTTCTTT. This translates into CASSLRGSKEAFF.